This section outlines one T cell receptor beta chain sequence together with its context. As yet, its antigen is unknown. This sample is drawn from a study of T cells in Graves' hyperthyroidism and ophthalmopathy. Study information: At the time of initial diagnosis and before any treatment, peripheral blood was collected. General study findings and limits: The blood repertoire included most of the expanded thyroid clonotypes above 0.001.

Each ophthalmopathy patient scored at least 3 on the Clinical Activity Score and at least 4 on NOSPECS grade, with duration under 3 months. Criteria for exclusion of patients were uncontrolled infection, other autoimmune disease, pregnancy or lactation. Trimming cost V 2 bases and J 7 bases, with 11 bases left between them. Germline-derived CDR1 and CDR2 are DFQATT and SNEGSKA (reference sequence). The CDR3 runs 12 residues. RNA transcripts were the template for amplifying TCR beta CDR3 regions. Carried out on the TCR CDR3, a first-round RT-PCR used the HTBI primer set. One entry per CDR3 protein, called by TCRdb with MiXCR from the multiplex PCR reads. The data show about 640,000 distinct CDR3 sequences, roughly 20% seen once.

Sample: blood. The V call is TRBV20-1, the J call TRBJ1-1; tentatively, D is TRBD1 (6 bases). The sequence was collected from a man aged 30 to 39 with Graves' ophthalmopathy. CDR3 protein: CSARSGVGEAFF. CDR3 DNA sequence: TGCAGTGCTAGATCAGGGGTAGGTGAAGCTTTCTTT.